The 25 T cell receptor beta chains given below trace back to one sample, sequenced in a study of identical twins. TCRdb reanalysed the 5' RACE reads using MiXCR and keeps one entry per CDR3 protein. The sample holds hundreds of thousands of distinct CDR3 sequences, 6.5% to 9% seen once. These same records also appear under a second study, on yellow fever vaccine responses in identical twins.

Source material: CD8+ T cells sorted from blood. The receptors originated from a woman aged 18-30 years in good health.

The genes are TRBV12-3 or TRBV12-4 and TRBJ1-1; D call uncertain. The CDR3 covers 17 residues. V was cut by 1 base and J by 1 base, with 16 bases left in between. DNA of the CDR3: TGTGCCAGCAGTTTAGTGAAGCATTCGTTAGGGAACACTGAAGCTTTCTTT. Translated, it gives CASSLVKHSLGNTEAFF.

The rearrangement links TRBV9 to TRBJ2-3, with 7 bases lining up with TRBD2. V was pared by 0 bases and J by 2 bases, with 6 bases of the junction left unmatched. The CDR3 has 16 amino acids. The V gene's germline CDR1 is SGDLS and CDR2 YYNGEE. The CDR3 here is CASSVGGRPFTDTQYF. As DNA, the CDR3 is TGTGCCAGCAGCGTAGGCGGGAGACCCTTCACAGATACGCAGTATTTT.

The CDR3 here is CASWSGTGNTEAFF. CDR3 DNA sequence: TGTGCCAGTTGGTCCGGGACAGGGAACACTGAAGCTTTCTTT. The chain joins TRBV13 to TRBJ1-1; TRBD1 matches 8 bases. Germline trimming cut 9 bases from V and 1 base from J; bases unmatched to any gene: 7. Germline V gene data show CDR1 as PRHDT and CDR2 as FYEKMQ (reference sequence). This CDR3 region has 14 residues.

This clonotype has just a few counts. The rearrangement joins TRBV13 to TRBJ2-7; 10 bases fit TRBD1. CDR3 length: 14 amino acids. Germline-derived CDR1 and CDR2 are PRHDT and FYEKMQ (reference sequence). The trim removed 3 bases at V and 4 bases at J, leaving 3 bases unmatched. The chain's CDR3 is CASSLGQGMYEQYV. CDR3 nucleotide sequence: TGTGCCAGCAGCTTGGGACAGGGGATGTACGAGCAGTACGTC.

This clonotype was observed many times. The CDR3, as DNA: TGTGCCACCGGGCCTGGGGGGCTTAACTATGGCTACACCTTC. Residues: CATGPGGLNYGYTF. This chain links TRBV10-3 with TRBJ1-2; possibly TRBD1 for D (6 bases). The CDR3 contains 14 residues. Germline assignment: CDR1 ENHRY and CDR2 SYGVKD. V was cut by 10 bases and J by 1 base, with 16 bases left in between.

This clonotype was counted between two and nine times. The V call is TRBV7-6, the J call TRBJ2-1; TRBD2 agrees at 14 bases. V was clipped by 5 bases and J by 6 bases; unmatched bases: 6. Germline V gene lookup returns CDR1 SGHVS and CDR2 FNYEAQ. This CDR3 is 16 amino acids long. CDR3 sequence reads: CASSASGTSGGNEQFF. The CDR3 DNA is TGTGCCAGCAGCGCTTCCGGGACTAGCGGGGGCAATGAGCAGTTCTTC.

This clonotype appeared a few times. The V call is TRBV27, the J call TRBJ2-1, with D uncertain. The germline V and J ends were trimmed by 1 base and 10 bases, with 11 bases remaining between them. The CDR3 is 13 amino acids. Germline V CDR1 and CDR2: MNHEY, SMNVEV (reference sequence). CDR3 sequence (DNA): TGTGCCAGCAGTTTATTTGGTGACTTAGAGCAGTTCTTC. Its translation: CASSLFGDLEQFF.

This clonotype occurred a few times. This sequence joins TRBV7-9 and TRBJ2-7; D not certain. Trimming cost V 3 bases and J 2 bases, with 11 bases left between them. Germline V CDR1 and CDR2: SEHNR, FQNEAQ (reference sequence). The CDR3 totals 14 residues. CDR3 bases: TGTGCCAGCAGCTTCCCCCGCAATCCCTACGAGCAGTACTTC. It is translated as CASSFPRNPYEQYF.

The rearrangement links TRBV2 to TRBJ2-1; 8 bases are a match to TRBD2. In germline, CDR1 is SNHLY, CDR2 FYNNEI. The CDR3 length is 16 residues. V shed 3 bases and J 0 bases; nucleotides not matched to a gene: 4. The CDR3 sequence: CASSDMSGSSYNEQFF. The CDR3 DNA sequence: TGTGCCAGCAGTGATATGAGCGGGAGCTCCTACAATGAGCAGTTCTTC.

At least ten counts were recorded for this clonotype. V and J are TRBV7-2 and TRBJ2-7, with D hard to call. The CDR3 spans 12 residues. Germline assignment: CDR1 SGHTA and CDR2 FQGNSA. Trimming cost V 5 bases and J 6 bases, with 11 bases left between them. The CDR3 loop reads CASSPSRPEQYF. The CDR3 coding sequence is TGTGCCAGCAGCCCGTCAAGACCCGAGCAGTACTTC.

This clonotype came up a few times. The CDR3 bases are TGTGCTACAACCGGGACTACCCACAATGAGCAGTTCTTC. It encodes CATTGTTHNEQFF. The chain carries TRBV12-3 or TRBV12-4 and TRBJ2-1; 7 bases agree with TRBD2. This CDR3 comprises 13 residues.

The sample holds a few counts of this clonotype. The gene calls are TRBV7-9 and TRBJ2-3; D not certain. Germline V lookup: CDR1 SEHNR, CDR2 FQNEAQ (reference sequence). V lost 0 bases to trimming and J lost 6 bases, with 10 bases between them. This CDR3 has 14 amino acids. CDR3 sequence (DNA): TGTGCCAGCAGCTTAGCGCTGGGTCCGGATACGCAGTATTTT. It yields the protein CASSLALGPDTQYF.

In this sample, this clonotype turned up a few times. The rearrangement links TRBV29-1 to TRBJ2-1; D is perhaps TRBD2 (6 bases). This CDR3 is 14 amino acids long. The germline V gene encodes CDR1 SQVTM and CDR2 ANQGSEA. V dropped 3 bases and J dropped 4 bases, with 13 bases sitting between them. The CDR3 spells CSVDGVSGYNEQFF. The CDR3 region has the DNA TGCAGCGTTGATGGGGTTAGCGGATACAATGAGCAGTTCTTC.

This clonotype was counted a few times. This chain links TRBV7-3 with TRBJ1-2; TRBD1 matches at 8 bases. From germline, CDR1 is SGHTA and CDR2 FQGTGA. This CDR3 contains 14 residues. Losses at the gene ends were 0 bases for V and 6 bases for J; bases not matched to a gene: 3. Written as DNA, the CDR3 is TGTGCCAGCAGCTTAACGTCAGGGGGCAATGGCTACACCTTC. Amino acid sequence: CASSLTSGGNGYTF.

This clonotype was seen ten or more times. This sequence joins TRBV25-1 and TRBJ1-1; D gene uncertain. V lost 2 bases to trimming and J lost 4 bases, with 5 bases between them. Germline loops: CDR1 MGHDK, CDR2 SYGVNS. The length of the CDR3 is 12 residues. Written as DNA, the CDR3 is TGTGCCAGCAGTGAAGGGCGCACTGAAGCTTTCTTT. Translation: CASSEGRTEAFF.

This clonotype came up a few times. The gene calls are TRBV7-9 and TRBJ2-1; 8 positions match TRBD2. With V trimmed by 5 bases and J by 6 bases, 6 bases remained unmatched. The germline gives CDR1 SEHNR, CDR2 FQNEAQ (reference sequence). The CDR3 totals 14 residues. The CDR3 reads CASSPPGGVNEQFF. Written as DNA, the CDR3 is TGTGCCAGCAGCCCCCCGGGGGGGGTCAATGAGCAGTTCTTC.

This clonotype was seen more than once but under ten times. The rearrangement links TRBV20-1 to TRBJ2-7; perhaps TRBD2 as D (6 bases). Trimming stripped 6 bases from V and 4 bases from J, with 13 bases between. Germline CDR1 reads DFQATT; CDR2 reads SNEGSKA (reference sequence). This CDR3 region has 12 residues. The CDR3 DNA is TGCAGTGCCACAGCGGGCACATACGAGCAGTACTTC. It is translated as CSATAGTYEQYF.

This clonotype came up a few times. The rearrangement joins TRBV14 to TRBJ2-4; no clear D. The V and J ends lost 4 bases and 1 base respectively, with 20 bases between them. The CDR3 covers 18 residues. The germline V gene has CDR1 SGHDN and CDR2 FVKESK. CDR3 bases: TGTGCCAGCAGCCCCGGACGACTCGGGTTGGTGGCCAAAAACATTCAGTACTTC. It encodes CASSPGRLGLVAKNIQYF.

The genes are TRBV3-1 and TRBJ2-3; 13 bases match TRBD2. In germline, CDR1 is LGHDT, CDR2 YNNKEL (reference sequence). J was trimmed by 3 bases and V by 4 bases; bases with no gene match: 4. The CDR3 has 16 amino acids. CDR3 loop: CASSPQLAGGTDTQYF. The DNA of the CDR3 is TGTGCCAGCAGCCCCCAACTAGCGGGAGGGACAGATACGCAGTATTTT.

A few counts support this clonotype. This sequence joins TRBV11-2 and TRBJ2-3; TRBD1 might be the D (6 bases). CDR3 length: 17 amino acids. Deletions cut 5 bases from V and 4 bases from J, with 22 bases between. Germline V gives CDR1 SGHAT, CDR2 FQNNGV. CDR3 bases: TGTGCCAGCAGCACCTCAATTGGGGGCGGATTGGCAGATACGCAGTATTTT. Translation gives CASSTSIGGGLADTQYF.

V is TRBV7-8 and J is TRBJ2-5; 7 bases align to TRBD2. The trim removed 2 bases at V and 2 bases at J, leaving 5 bases unmatched. From germline, CDR1 is SGHVS and CDR2 FQNEAQ. CDR3 length: 15 amino acids. The chain's CDR3 is CASSLLAEYQETQYF. For the CDR3, the DNA is TGTGCCAGCAGCTTACTAGCGGAGTATCAAGAGACCCAGTACTTC.

Ten or more counts support this clonotype. The chain carries TRBV6-5 and TRBJ1-5; D call uncertain. The V end lost 0 bases, the J end lost 9 bases, and 18 bases lay between the germline ends. The CDR3 totals 16 residues. Germline V lookup: CDR1 MNHEY, CDR2 SVGAGI. CDR3 DNA: TGTGCCAGCAGTTACTCGGCGGCCGAGGGAGGGTGGCCCCAGCATTTT. It encodes CASSYSAAEGGWPQHF.

This clonotype was seen only once. This chain links TRBV20-1 with TRBJ1-2; no clear D. Germline CDR1 DFQATT, CDR2 SNEGSKA (reference sequence). Deletions cut 0 bases from V and 5 bases from J, with 19 bases between. The length of the CDR3 is 16 residues. CDR3 DNA: TGCAGTGCTAGAGACCATTCCCCCCCGGGAGGGTATGGCTACACCTTC. It encodes CSARDHSPPGGYGYTF.

This clonotype was picked up a small number of times. This chain connects TRBV29-1 to TRBJ2-2; TRBD2 aligns across 11 bases. From germline, CDR1 is SQVTM and CDR2 ANQGSEA. CDR3 length: 15 amino acids. V shed 0 bases, J shed 7 bases, and the junction held 4 bases outside the gene matches. CDR3 DNA sequence: TGCAGCGTTGAAGATCTCCTAGCGGGGGGCGGGGAGCTGTTTTTT. As protein: CSVEDLLAGGGELFF.

This clonotype occurred many times. The chain uses TRBV12-5 and TRBJ2-5, with D uncertain. Germline CDR1 LGHNT, CDR2 FRNRAP. Trimming stripped 1 base from V and 6 bases from J, with 3 bases between. This CDR3 comprises 11 residues. CDR3 sequence reads: CASGLGKTQYF. The CDR3 DNA reads TGTGCTAGTGGTTTGGGTAAGACCCAGTACTTC. Combining the CDR3 with reference TRBV12-5 and TRBJ2-5 gives the whole variable domain DARVTQTPRHKVTEMGQEVTMRCQPILGHNTVFWYRQTMMQGLELLAYFRNRAPLDDSGMPKDRFSAEMPDATLATLKIQPSEPRDSAVYFCASGLGKTQYFGPGTRLLVL.